One sample yielded the 7 T cell receptor beta chains listed below, sequenced in a study of identical twins. TCRdb reprocessed the 5' RACE reads with MiXCR, giving one entry per CDR3 protein. This sample has approximately 700,000 distinct CDR3 sequences; 18% occur once, and the top ten carry about an eighth. Another study also made use of these data, one on T cells expressing NK-cell markers.

Material: PBMCs. All receptors derive from a woman aged 18-35 years in good health.

This rearrangement joins TRBV12-3 or TRBV12-4 to TRBJ2-5, with 9 bases fitting TRBD1. This CDR3 has 15 residues. V lost 6 bases to trimming and J lost 7 bases; unmatched junction nucleotides: 12. Here the CDR3 reads CASRSGTGSVGTQYF. The CDR3 region has the DNA TGTGCCAGCAGGTCCGGGACAGGGTCTGTCGGGACCCAGTACTTC.

This clonotype was counted between two and nine times. The J gene is TRBJ1-2, the V gene TRBV7-9, with D perhaps TRBD1 (6 bases). V was shortened by 5 bases and J by 6 bases, with 16 bases between the two germline ends. This CDR3 contains 14 residues. Germline V gives CDR1 SEHNR, CDR2 FQNEAQ (reference sequence). The CDR3 DNA is TGTGCCAGCAGCGGCCTAGGGGGGGCTCATGGCTACACCTTC. Protein product: CASSGLGGAHGYTF.

The sample holds a few counts of this clonotype. This rearrangement joins TRBV20-1 to TRBJ2-4, with TRBD1 identical over 8 bases. This CDR3 has 16 residues. Germline V gene lookup returns CDR1 DFQATT and CDR2 SNEGSKA (reference sequence). V gave up 0 bases and J gave up 6 bases; unmatched junction bases: 10. As DNA, the CDR3 is TGCAGTGCTAGAGATCCGCAGGGGGCTAGGGGAAACATTCAGTACTTC. Translated, it gives CSARDPQGARGNIQYF.

This clonotype was detected only a few times. The chain joins TRBV29-1 to TRBJ2-7; a possible D gene is TRBD1 (5 bases). V dropped 0 bases and J dropped 2 bases, with 14 bases sitting between them. CDR3 length equals 15 residues. From germline, CDR1 is SQVTM and CDR2 ANQGSEA. CDR3 residues: CSVEDQGRFPYEQYF. The CDR3 nucleotides read TGCAGCGTTGAAGATCAGGGCAGATTTCCCTACGAGCAGTACTTC.

The chain combines TRBV7-3 with TRBJ2-1; possibly TRBD2 for D (7 bases). The germline V gene encodes CDR1 SGHTA and CDR2 FQGTGA. The V end lost 2 bases, the J end lost 6 bases, and 14 bases lay between the germline ends. The CDR3 contains 15 residues. CDR3 protein: CASSLGWGGRNEQFF. CDR3 bases: TGTGCCAGCAGCTTAGGGTGGGGGGGCCGCAATGAGCAGTTCTTC.

This clonotype turned up a few times. The CDR3 sequence is CASSVGDDEETQYF. CDR3 sequence (DNA): TGTGCCAGCAGCGTAGGGGACGATGAAGAGACCCAGTACTTC. The chain has TRBV9 and TRBJ2-5; D may match TRBD1 or TRBD2 (5 bases each). CDR1 SGDLS and CDR2 YYNGEE come from the germline V gene. CDR3 size: 14 residues. The ends were cut back, 0 bases at V and 3 bases at J, with 9 bases in the middle. The full variable domain, in which reference TRBV9 and TRBJ2-5 provide the parts outside the CDR3, is DSGVTQTPKHLITATGQRVTLRCSPRSGDLSVYWYQQSLDQGLQFLIQYYNGEERAKGNILERFSAQQFPDLHSELNLSSLELGDSALYFCASSVGDDEETQYFGPGTRLLVL.

The CDR3 nucleotides are TGTGCCAGCAGCCCAGGGACGGCGGCGAGTCAGCCCCAGCATTTT. As protein: CASSPGTAASQPQHF. The genes are TRBV9 and TRBJ1-5; tentatively, D is TRBD1 (5 bases). The V end lost 4 bases, the J end lost 6 bases, and 17 bases lay between the germline ends. CDR3 length equals 15 residues. Germline loops: CDR1 SGDLS, CDR2 YYNGEE. The full variable domain, with the rest looked up from reference TRBV9 and TRBJ1-5, is DSGVTQTPKHLITATGQRVTLRCSPRSGDLSVYWYQQSLDQGLQFLIQYYNGEERAKGNILERFSAQQFPDLHSELNLSSLELGDSALYFCASSPGTAASQPQHFGDGTRLSIL.